Detailed here is one T cell receptor (beta chain). TCRdb's copy holds only in-frame clones and misses some; the assay was immunoSEQ multiplex PCR. Among roughly 400,000 clones, roughly 90% were seen once, and the ten largest hold 1.2% to 1.5%. V lost 3 bases and J lost 0, with 13 bases in between. CDR3 size: 16 residues. The germline gives CDR1 LNHNV, CDR2 YYDKDF (reference sequence). These data are taken from a study of blood T cell repertoires in COVID-19. Whole-study context: Nucleic acid was either cDNA or gDNA, and it came from T cells, B-cell-depleted T cells, or PBMCs.

Sequenced: PBMCs or T cells enriched from blood (not recorded which). The chain combines TRBV15 with TRBJ2-3; D perhaps matches TRBD2 (6 bases). The receptor was derived from a woman between 18 and 30 years old who had been exposed to COVID-19. CDR3 nucleotides: TGTGCCACCAGCAGGGGGACTGGAACTAGCACAGATACGCAGTATTTT. Translating gives CATSRGTGTSTDTQYF. The entire variable domain, with the rest obtained from reference TRBV15 and TRBJ2-3, is as follows: DAMVIQNPRYQVTQFGKPVTLSCSQTLNHNVMYWYQQKSSQAPKLLFHYYDKDFNNEADTPDNFQSRRPNTSFCFLDIRSPGLGDTAMYLCATSRGTGTSTDTQYFGPGTRLTVL.